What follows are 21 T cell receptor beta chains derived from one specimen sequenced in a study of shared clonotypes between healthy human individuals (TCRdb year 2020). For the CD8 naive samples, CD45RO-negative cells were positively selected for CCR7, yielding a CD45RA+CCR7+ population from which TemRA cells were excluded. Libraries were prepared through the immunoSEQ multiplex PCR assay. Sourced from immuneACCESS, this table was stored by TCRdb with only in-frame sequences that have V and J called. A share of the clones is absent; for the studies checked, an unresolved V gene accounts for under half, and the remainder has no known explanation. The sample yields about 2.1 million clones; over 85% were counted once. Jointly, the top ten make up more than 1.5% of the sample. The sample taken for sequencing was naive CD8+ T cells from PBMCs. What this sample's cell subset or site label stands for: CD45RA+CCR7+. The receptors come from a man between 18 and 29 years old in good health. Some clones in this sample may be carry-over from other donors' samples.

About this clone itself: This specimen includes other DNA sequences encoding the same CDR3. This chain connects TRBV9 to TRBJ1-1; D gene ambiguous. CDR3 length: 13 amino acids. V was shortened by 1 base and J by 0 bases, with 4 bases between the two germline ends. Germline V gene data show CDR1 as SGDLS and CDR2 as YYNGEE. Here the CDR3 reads CASSVFLNTEAFF. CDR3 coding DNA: TGTGCCAGCAGCGTATTTCTGAACACTGAAGCTTTCTTT.

CDR3 sequence (DNA): TGTGCCAGCAGCCAACGGACCCCGGAGGCCGGGGAGCTGTTTTTT. Its translation: CASSQRTPEAGELFF. The J gene is TRBJ2-2, the V gene TRBV4-2; D is perhaps TRBD2 (5 bases). The CDR3 covers 15 residues. Germline loops: CDR1 LGHNA, CDR2 YNFKEQ. The V gene lost 2 bases and the J gene lost 6 bases, with 13 bases spanning the gap.

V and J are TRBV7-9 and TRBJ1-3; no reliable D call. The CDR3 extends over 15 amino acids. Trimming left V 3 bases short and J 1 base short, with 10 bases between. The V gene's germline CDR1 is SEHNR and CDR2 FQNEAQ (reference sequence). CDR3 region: CASSFGLMSGNTIYF. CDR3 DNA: TGTGCCAGCAGCTTCGGACTGATGTCTGGAAACACCATATATTTT.

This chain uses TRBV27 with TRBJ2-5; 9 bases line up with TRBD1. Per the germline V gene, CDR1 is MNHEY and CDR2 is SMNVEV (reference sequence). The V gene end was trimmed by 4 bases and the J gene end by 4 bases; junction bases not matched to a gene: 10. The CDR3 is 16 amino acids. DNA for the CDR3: TGTGCCAGCAGTTCCCGACAGGGGGTATTATTAGAGACCCAGTACTTC. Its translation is CASSSRQGVLLETQYF.

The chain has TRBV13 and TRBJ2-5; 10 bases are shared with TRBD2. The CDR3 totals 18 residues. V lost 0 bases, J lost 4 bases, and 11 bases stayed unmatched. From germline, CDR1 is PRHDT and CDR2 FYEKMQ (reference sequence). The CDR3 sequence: CASSLGNSLAGVGETQYF. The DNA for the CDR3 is TGTGCCAGCAGCTTAGGAAACTCGCTAGCGGGAGTTGGAGAGACCCAGTACTTC.

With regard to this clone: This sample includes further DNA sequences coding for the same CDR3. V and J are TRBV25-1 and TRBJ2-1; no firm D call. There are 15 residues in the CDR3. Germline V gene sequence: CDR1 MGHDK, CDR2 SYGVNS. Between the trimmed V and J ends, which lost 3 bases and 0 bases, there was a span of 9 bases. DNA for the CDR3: TGTGCCAGCAGTGATTTTGGGTCCTCCTACAATGAGCAGTTCTTC. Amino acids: CASSDFGSSYNEQFF.

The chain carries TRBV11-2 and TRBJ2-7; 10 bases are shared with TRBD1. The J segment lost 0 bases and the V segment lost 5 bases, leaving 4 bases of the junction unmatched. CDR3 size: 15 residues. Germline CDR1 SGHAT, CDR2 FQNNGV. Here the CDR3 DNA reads TGTGCCAGCAGCCCAAGGACAGGGGGCTCCTACGAGCAGTACTTC. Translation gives CASSPRTGGSYEQYF. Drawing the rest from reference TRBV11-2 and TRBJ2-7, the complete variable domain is EAGVAQSPRYKIIEKRQSVAFWCNPISGHATLYWYQQILGQGPKLLIQFQNNGVVDDSQLPKDRFSAERLKGVDSTLKIQPAKLEDSAVYLCASSPRTGGSYEQYFGPGTRLTVT.

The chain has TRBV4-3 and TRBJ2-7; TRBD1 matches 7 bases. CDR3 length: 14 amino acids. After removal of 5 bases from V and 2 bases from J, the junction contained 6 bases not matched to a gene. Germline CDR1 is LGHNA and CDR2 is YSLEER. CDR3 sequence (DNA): TGCGCCAGCAGCTATCGACAGGGACCCTACGAGCAGTACTTC. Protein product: CASSYRQGPYEQYF.

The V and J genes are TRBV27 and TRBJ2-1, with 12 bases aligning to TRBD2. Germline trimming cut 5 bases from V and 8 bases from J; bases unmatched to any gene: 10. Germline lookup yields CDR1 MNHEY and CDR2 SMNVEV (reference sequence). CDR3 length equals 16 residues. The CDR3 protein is CASSPLLAGGIYEQFF. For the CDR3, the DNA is TGTGCCAGCAGTCCCTTACTAGCGGGAGGTATTTATGAGCAGTTCTTC.

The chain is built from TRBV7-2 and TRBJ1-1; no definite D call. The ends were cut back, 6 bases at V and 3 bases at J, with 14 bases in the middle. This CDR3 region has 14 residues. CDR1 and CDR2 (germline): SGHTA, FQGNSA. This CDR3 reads CASSPWGGDTEAFF. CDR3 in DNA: TGTGCCAGCAGTCCGTGGGGTGGGGACACTGAAGCTTTCTTT.

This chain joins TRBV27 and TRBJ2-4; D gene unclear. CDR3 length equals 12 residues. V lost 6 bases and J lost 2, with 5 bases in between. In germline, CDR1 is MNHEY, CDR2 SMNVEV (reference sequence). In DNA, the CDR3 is TGTGCCAGCAGGGCTCCCAAAAACATTCAGTACTTC. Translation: CASRAPKNIQYF.

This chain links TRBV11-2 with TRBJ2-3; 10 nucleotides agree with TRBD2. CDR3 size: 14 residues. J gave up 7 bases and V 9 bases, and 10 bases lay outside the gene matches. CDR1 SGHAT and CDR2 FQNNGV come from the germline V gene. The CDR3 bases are TGTGCCAGAGCGGGAGGGAGGGAGTGGCATACGCAGTATTTT. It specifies CARAGGREWHTQYF. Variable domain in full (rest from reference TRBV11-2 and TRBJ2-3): EAGVAQSPRYKIIEKRQSVAFWCNPISGHATLYWYQQILGQGPKLLIQFQNNGVVDDSQLPKDRFSAERLKGVDSTLKIQPAKLEDSAVYLCARAGGREWHTQYFGPGTRLTVL.

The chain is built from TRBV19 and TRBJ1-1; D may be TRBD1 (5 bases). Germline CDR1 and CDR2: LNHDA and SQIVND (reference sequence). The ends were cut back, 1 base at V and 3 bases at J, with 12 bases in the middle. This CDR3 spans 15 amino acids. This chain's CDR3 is CASSIGREGYTEAFF. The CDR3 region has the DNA TGTGCCAGTAGTATAGGCAGGGAGGGTTACACTGAAGCTTTCTTT.

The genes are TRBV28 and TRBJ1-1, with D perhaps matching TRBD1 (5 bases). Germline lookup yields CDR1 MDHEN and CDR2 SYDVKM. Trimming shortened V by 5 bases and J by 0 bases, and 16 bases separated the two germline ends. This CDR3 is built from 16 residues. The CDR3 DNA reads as TGTGCCAGCAGTAAAGGGACCAGGCCTTTGAACACTGAAGCTTTCTTT. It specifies CASSKGTRPLNTEAFF.

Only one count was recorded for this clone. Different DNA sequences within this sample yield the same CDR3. The CDR3 DNA follows: TGTGCCAGCAGTTTCGGTAGATACAATGAGCAGTTCTTC. It codes for CASSFGRYNEQFF. The chain recombines TRBV28 with TRBJ2-1; D remains unclear. The CDR3 totals 13 residues. The V gene's germline CDR1 is MDHEN and CDR2 SYDVKM. V dropped 3 bases and J dropped 4 bases, with 7 bases sitting between them. Together with reference TRBV28 and TRBJ2-1, the CDR3 gives the full variable domain: DVKVTQSSRYLVKRTGEKVFLECVQDMDHENMFWYRQDPGLGLRLIYFSYDVKMKEKGDIPEGYSVSREKKERFSLILESASTNQTSMYLCASSFGRYNEQFFGPGTRLTVL.

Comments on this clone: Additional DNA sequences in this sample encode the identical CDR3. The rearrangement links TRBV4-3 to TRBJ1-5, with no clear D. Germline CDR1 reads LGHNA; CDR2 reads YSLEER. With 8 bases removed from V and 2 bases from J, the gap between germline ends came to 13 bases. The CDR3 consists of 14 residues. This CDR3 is CASSPSRGNQPQHF. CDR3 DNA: TGCGCCAGCTCCCCGTCCCGGGGCAATCAGCCCCAGCATTTT.

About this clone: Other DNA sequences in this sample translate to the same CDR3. Here the CDR3 reads CASSFGANYGYTF. In DNA, the CDR3 is TGTGCCAGCAGTTTTGGCGCAAACTATGGCTACACCTTC. This rearrangement joins TRBV27 to TRBJ1-2; D not certain. The V and J ends lost 3 bases and 2 bases respectively, with 7 bases between them. The CDR3 runs to 13 residues. In germline, CDR1 is MNHEY, CDR2 SMNVEV (reference sequence).

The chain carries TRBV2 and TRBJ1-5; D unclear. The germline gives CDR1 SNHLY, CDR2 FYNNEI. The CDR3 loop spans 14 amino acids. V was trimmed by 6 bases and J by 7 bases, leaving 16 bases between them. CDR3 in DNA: TGTGCCAGCAGCCCTGTCACTTTAGTCCAGCCCCAGCATTTT. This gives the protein CASSPVTLVQPQHF.

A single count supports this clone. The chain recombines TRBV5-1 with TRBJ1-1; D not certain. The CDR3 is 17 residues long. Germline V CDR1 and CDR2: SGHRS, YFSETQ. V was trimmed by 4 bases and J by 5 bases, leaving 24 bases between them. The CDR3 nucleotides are TGCGCCAGCAGCCGGGGTGGCTACATCCCCGGGAGAACTGAAGCTTTCTTT. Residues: CASSRGGYIPGRTEAFF.

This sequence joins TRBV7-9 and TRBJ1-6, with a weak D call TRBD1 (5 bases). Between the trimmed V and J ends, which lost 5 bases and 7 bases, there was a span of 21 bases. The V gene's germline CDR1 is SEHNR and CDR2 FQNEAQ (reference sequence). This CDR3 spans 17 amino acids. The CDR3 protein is CASSIGQGRLENSPLHF. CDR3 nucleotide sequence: TGTGCCAGCAGCATCGGTCAGGGCCGGCTCGAGAATTCACCCCTCCACTTT.

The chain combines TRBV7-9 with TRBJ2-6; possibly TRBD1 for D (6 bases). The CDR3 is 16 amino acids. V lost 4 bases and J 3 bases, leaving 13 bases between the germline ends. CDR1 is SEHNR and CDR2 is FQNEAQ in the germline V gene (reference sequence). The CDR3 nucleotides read TGTGCCAGCAGCTACACGAGGGGGAGTGGGGCCAACGTCCTGACTTTC. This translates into CASSYTRGSGANVLTF.